Given below is one TCR beta chain in context. The PCR ran on 60 Vbeta and 13 Jbeta primers. The table came from immunoSEQ multiplex PCR; TCRdb's copy has only in-frame clones and leaves some out. In the table there are 150,000 to 200,000 clones, over 60% of which are singletons. This sample is part of a study of cytomegalovirus exposure and HLA in healthy donors. The germline gives CDR1 MNHNS, CDR2 SASEGT. V dropped 0 bases and J dropped 0; count of bases not matched to a gene: 0. CDR3 size: 15 residues. Sequenced sample: PBMCs. The gene calls are TRBV6-1 and TRBJ2-7, with 9 bases that match TRBD1. This TCR was sampled from a man between 40 and 49 years old in good health and CMV-seropositive. The CDR3 DNA sequence: TGTGCCAGCAGTGAAGCACAGGGGGCCTCCTACGAGCAGTACTTC. Residues: CASSEAQGASYEQYF.